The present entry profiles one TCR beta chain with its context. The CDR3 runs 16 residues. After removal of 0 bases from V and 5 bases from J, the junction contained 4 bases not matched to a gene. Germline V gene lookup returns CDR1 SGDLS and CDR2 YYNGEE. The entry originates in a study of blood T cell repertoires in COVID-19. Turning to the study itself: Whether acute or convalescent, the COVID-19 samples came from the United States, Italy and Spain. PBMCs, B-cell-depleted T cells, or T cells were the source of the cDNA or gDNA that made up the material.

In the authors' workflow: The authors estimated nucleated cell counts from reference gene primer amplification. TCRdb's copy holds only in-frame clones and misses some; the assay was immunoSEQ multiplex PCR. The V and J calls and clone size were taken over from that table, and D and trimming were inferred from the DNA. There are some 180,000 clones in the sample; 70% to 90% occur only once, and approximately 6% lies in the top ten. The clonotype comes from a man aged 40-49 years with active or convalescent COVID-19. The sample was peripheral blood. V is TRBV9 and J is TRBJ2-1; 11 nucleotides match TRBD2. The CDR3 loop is CASSVGASGGNNEQFF. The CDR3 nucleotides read TGTGCCAGCAGCGTAGGGGCTAGCGGGGGGAACAATGAGCAGTTCTTC. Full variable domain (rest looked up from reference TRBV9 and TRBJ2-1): DSGVTQTPKHLITATGQRVTLRCSPRSGDLSVYWYQQSLDQGLQFLIQYYNGEERAKGNILERFSAQQFPDLHSELNLSSLELGDSALYFCASSVGASGGNNEQFFGPGTRLTVL.